A selection of T cell receptor beta chains follows, all from one sample in a study of shared clonotypes between healthy human individuals. TCRdb's table, derived via immunoSEQ multiplex PCR, lists solely in-frame clones and lacks some. The sample records 150,000 to 200,000 clones, 65% to 70% being singletons. Sample: memory CD4+ T cells sorted from blood. The receptors derive from a man between 25 and 39 years old in good health. CDR3s include the opening cysteine and the closing phenylalanine or tryptophan. Each record gives: D gene, clone size, J gene, V gene, CDR3 DNA, CDR3 protein. D genes are given only for firm matches. Clone sizes are given selectively: once, few, many, or a class where the clone is expanded.

NA	NA	TRBJ2-5	TRBV28	TGTGCCAGCAGTTTCCGGACTCCAGAGACCCAGTACTTC	CASSFRTPETQYF
NA	NA	TRBJ2-5	TRBV18	TGTGCCAGCTCACCACTGGCGGGTCGGCAAGAGACCCAGTACTTC	CASSPLAGRQETQYF
NA	few	TRBJ2-3	TRBV2	TGTGCCAGCAGTGAAATGCGACACGCTTTT	CASSEMRHAF
NA	NA	TRBJ2-7	TRBV4-2	TGTGCCAGCAGCCAAGATATACAGGGAATCGTCGAGCAGTACTTC	CASSQDIQGIVEQYF
TRBD1	NA	TRBJ2-1	TRBV18	TGTGCCAGCTCCCGCTCAGGGGGCCAGAGGAATGAGCAGTTCTTC	CASSRSGGQRNEQFF
NA	NA	TRBJ1-1	TRBV27	TGTGCCAGCAGTTTACAGCGAGGCACTGAAGCTTTCTTT	CASSLQRGTEAFF
NA	NA	TRBJ1-2	TRBV6-5	TGTGCCAGCAGTTTAAGGTTCGGTGGGTCGAATGGCTACACCTTC	CASSLRFGGSNGYTF
NA	NA	TRBJ2-2	TRBV9	TGTGCCAGCAGCCGCTTTGGGGGCGGGGAGCTGTTTTTT	CASSRFGGGELFF
TRBD2	NA	TRBJ2-7	TRBV4-1	TGCGCCAGCAGCCAGGTCCTAGCGGGGAAGTACGAGCAGTACTTC	CASSQVLAGKYEQYF
TRBD2	NA	TRBJ2-1	TRBV5-1	TGCGCCAGCAGCTTGGATCTCTCGGCTAGCGGATACAATGAGCAGTTCTTC	CASSLDLSASGYNEQFF
TRBD2	NA	TRBJ2-1	TRBV2	TGTGCCAGCAGTATGTTAGCGGGTGGGCTCTACAATGAGCAGTTCTTC	CASSMLAGGLYNEQFF
NA	NA	TRBJ2-2	TRBV5-6	TGTGCCAGCAGGGTAGGGGCGCGGAGCACCGGGGAGCTGTTTTTT	CASRVGARSTGELFF
NA	NA	TRBJ2-2	TRBV7-9	TGTGCCAGCAGCCCGCCCAGGGGTAGATCCGGGGAGCTGTTTTTT	CASSPPRGRSGELFF
TRBD2	NA	TRBJ2-1	TRBV27	TGTGCCAGCAGATATTTAGCGGGAGAGTCCTACAATGAGCAGTTCTTC	CASRYLAGESYNEQFF
NA	NA	TRBJ2-1	TRBV6-5	TGTGCCAGCAGTTACGACGCTCGGGGGCCCAATGAGCAGTTCTTC	CASSYDARGPNEQFF
NA	once	TRBJ1-5	TRBV4-3	TGCGCCAGCAGCAACTTGGCGGGGGCCGCCCCTCAGCCCCAGCATTTT	CASSNLAGAAPQPQHF
TRBD1	NA	TRBJ1-5	TRBV27	TGTGCCAGCAGGCCTCGACAGGGCCTCGTTTTTTCTCAGCATTTT	CASRPRQGLVFSQHF
NA	NA	TRBJ1-4	TRBV7-2	TGTGCCAGCAGCTTGGGTCTCGGCCCCCGAGCGGGTAATGAAAAACTGTTTTTT	CASSLGLGPRAGNEKLFF
NA	NA	TRBJ2-4	TRBV5-6	TGTGCCAGCAGCCCCGGGTCCCCCTCCGCCAAAAACATTCAGTACTTC	CASSPGSPSAKNIQYF
TRBD1	few	TRBJ1-2	TRBV6-5	TGTGCCAGCAGTCCCGGGACAGGCGTCTATGGCTACACCTTC	CASSPGTGVYGYTF
NA	NA	TRBJ1-1	TRBV11-2	TGTGCCAGCAGCTTAGGACACAACACTGAAGCTTTCTTT	CASSLGHNTEAFF
TRBD1	NA	TRBJ1-3	TRBV2	TGTGCCAGCAGTGCACAGGGGCACGGAAACACCATATATTTT	CASSAQGHGNTIYF
TRBD2	NA	TRBJ2-7	TRBV7-1	TGTGCCAGCAGCTTGGCGGGAGTAGCCTACGAGCAGTACTTC	CASSLAGVAYEQYF
NA	NA	TRBJ2-7	TRBV19	TGTGCCAGTTCCCACAGGGGGGGAACCTACGAGCAGTACTTC	CASSHRGGTYEQYF
TRBD1	NA	TRBJ1-2	TRBV4-3	TGCGCCAGCAGCCAACAGACAGGGGAGTACTATGGCTACACCTTC	CASSQQTGEYYGYTF
NA	NA	TRBJ1-5	TRBV27	TGTGCCAGCAGTCCCCCCGGGGGGCAGCCCCAGCATTTT	CASSPPGGQPQHF
NA	NA	TRBJ2-5	TRBV5-1	TGCGCCAGCAGCTCGACCGGGGGTAGCGTCCAAGAGACCCAGTACTTC	CASSSTGGSVQETQYF
TRBD2	many	TRBJ2-1	TRBV10-1	TGCGCCAGCAGTGAGTTTGGGAATAGCGGGAGGCCCAATGAGCAGTTCTTC	CASSEFGNSGRPNEQFF